This paragraph reports one T cell receptor (beta chain). Authors' processing steps: Reference gene primer amplification gave estimated nucleated cell counts. TCRdb keeps only in-frame clones here, not all; method: immunoSEQ multiplex PCR. That table is the source of V, J and clone size, and D and trimming were worked out from the DNA. The profile shows over 150,000 clones, about 88% of them singletons. This entry comes from a study of blood T cell repertoires in COVID-19. About the research overall: Some COVID-19 samples were acute and others convalescent; all came from the United States, Italy and Spain. Sample material is recorded as cDNA or gDNA derived from T cells, B-cell-depleted T cells, or PBMCs.

Patients from Seattle were sampled longitudinally, starting during active infection. V was trimmed by 5 bases and J by 2 bases, leaving 12 bases between them. Germline V lookup: CDR1 SGHAT, CDR2 FQNNGV. The CDR3 has 14 amino acids. The TCR sequence derives from a man aged 60 to 75 with COVID-19, enrolled during active disease. The V and J genes are TRBV11-2 and TRBJ1-2; D is undetermined. The source material was peripheral blood. For the CDR3, the DNA is TGTGCCAGCAGCCCCACTAGGGCAAACTATGGCTACACCTTC. Amino acids: CASSPTRANYGYTF.